Sequencing of this T cell receptor (beta chain) was carried out in a study of beta chain features in type 1 diabetes. Sorted CD4+ subsets: naive, central memory, regulatory, stem cell-like memory (CD45RO/CCR7/CD25/CD127/CD95/CD27 panel). On this clone itself: The antigen is unknown.

Expressed TCRB transcripts were sequenced, since all the RNA that had been isolated was reverse transcribed. The table came from immunoSEQ multiplex PCR; TCRdb's copy has only in-frame clones and leaves some out. The sample shows 350,000 to 450,000 clones, about 15% of them seen only once. The CDR3 spans 15 residues. Per germline, CDR1 SGHRS and CDR2 YFSETQ. The V end was cut by 0 bases, the J end by 2 bases, with 10 bases between. Study outcomes and limitations: Significant though moderate, a shortening of TCRB CDR3s appeared in all four CD4+ subsets of Type 1 diabetes patients. TCRB repertoires of naive, central memory and Treg cells appeared more similar among patients than among healthy donors.

Sequenced input: naive CD4+ T cells from blood. The chain recombines TRBV5-1 with TRBJ2-3; the D is unclear. This clonotype was obtained from a man aged 30 to 39 in good health. The CDR3 DNA is TGCGCCAGCAGCTTGGGGATTAGCTCCACAGATACGCAGTATTTT. Translated, it gives CASSLGISSTDTQYF. Complete variable domain (other parts from reference TRBV5-1 and TRBJ2-3): KAGVTQTPRYLIKTRGQQVTLSCSPISGHRSVSWYQQTPGQGLQFLFEYFSETQRNKGNFPGRFSGRQFSNSRSEMNVSTLELGDSALYLCASSLGISSTDTQYFGPGTRLTVL.